The rows below give T cell receptor beta chains drawn from one sample of a study of metastatic and nonmetastatic thyroid tumors. Via MiXCR, TCRdb re-called the PCR reads. The sample lists tens of thousands of clones; 22% were seen once. The material sequenced was blood. Receptors were obtained from a female donor with papillary thyroid cancer or a benign thyroid nodule (not recorded which). Some clones in this sample may be carry-over from other donors' samples. Each CDR3 is given with its conserved first and last residue. The order of the fields is clone size, J gene, V gene, CDR3 length, D gene, CDR3 DNA, CDR3 protein. D genes are given only for firm matches. Clone size appears in some rows only: once, few, many, or a class for an expanded clone.

size: many
J: TRBJ1-4
V: TRBV19
length: 15
D: .
DNA: TGTGCCAGTAGTCCCGGACCCTCCAGGGGAGAAAAACTGTTTTTT
CDR3: CASSPGPSRGEKLFF

size: medium-sized
J: TRBJ1-5
V: TRBV6-1
length: 18
D: TRBD1
DNA: TGTGCCAGCAGAGACGCCCGGGACAGGATATATAGCAATCAGCCCCAGCATTTT
CDR3: CASRDARDRIYSNQPQHF

size: few
J: TRBJ2-1
V: TRBV20-1
length: 16
D: TRBD2
DNA: TGCAGTGCTACACGGACTAGCGGGGGGGCAGGGAATGAGCAGTTCTTC
CDR3: CSATRTSGGAGNEQFF

size: few
J: TRBJ2-7
V: TRBV28
length: 11
D: .
DNA: TGTGCCAGCAGTTCCCCCGGGGAGCAGTACTTC
CDR3: CASSSPGEQYF

size: few
J: TRBJ2-1
V: TRBV6-1
length: 14
D: TRBD1
DNA: TGTGCCAGCACACAGGACAGGGGGTACAATGAGCAGTTCTTC
CDR3: CASTQDRGYNEQFF

size: medium-sized
J: TRBJ2-1
V: TRBV6-5
length: 17
D: TRBD2
DNA: TGTGCCAGCAGTTACTCGGCTAGCGGGGGGGTATACAATGAGCAGTTCTTC
CDR3: CASSYSASGGVYNEQFF

size: many
J: TRBJ2-4
V: TRBV6-1
length: 18
D: TRBD2
DNA: TGTGCCAGCAGTATCAGACTAGCGGGAGGGGTTGCCAAAAACATTCAGTACTTC
CDR3: CASSIRLAGGVAKNIQYF

size: .
J: TRBJ2-1
V: TRBV6-4
length: 15
D: TRBD2
DNA: TGTGCCAGCATTGACTCTCCGAGCGGGAGGAATGAGCAGTTCTTC
CDR3: CASIDSPSGRNEQFF

size: many
J: TRBJ2-5
V: TRBV29-1
length: 12
D: .
DNA: TGCAGCTCGAGGAGGGGGCAAGAGACCCAGTACTTC
CDR3: CSSRRGQETQYF

size: many
J: TRBJ2-1
V: TRBV27
length: 17
D: .
DNA: TGTGCCAGCAGTTTATCGCTAGCGTCGAGCTCCTACAATGAGCAGTTCTTC
CDR3: CASSLSLASSSYNEQFF

size: .
J: TRBJ1-6
V: TRBV19
length: 13
D: .
DNA: TGTGCCAGTAGTAGTCCCGCAGGGTCACCCCTCCACTTT
CDR3: CASSSPAGSPLHF

size: many
J: TRBJ2-7
V: TRBV7-3
length: 13
D: .
DNA: TGTGCCAGCAGCTTAAGTAGTTCCTACGAGCAGTACTTC
CDR3: CASSLSSSYEQYF

size: many
J: TRBJ2-3
V: TRBV11-1
length: 16
D: TRBD2
DNA: TGTGCCAGCAGCTTAACCACTAGCGTGGCCACAGATACGCAGTATTTT
CDR3: CASSLTTSVATDTQYF

size: .
J: TRBJ2-7
V: TRBV9
length: 15
D: .
DNA: TGTGCCAGCAGCGTAAGGTTCGGGCAGGCAAGTGAGCAGTACTTC
CDR3: CASSVRFGQASEQYF

size: many
J: TRBJ2-1
V: TRBV12-5
length: 16
D: TRBD1
DNA: TGTGCTAGTGGTTTGGTGGTGGACAGGGGGTTGGATGAGCAGTTCTTC
CDR3: CASGLVVDRGLDEQFF

size: many
J: TRBJ2-6
V: TRBV18
length: 16
D: .
DNA: TGTGCCAGCTCACCAACCCTTAGCTCTGGGGCCAACGTCCTGACTTTC
CDR3: CASSPTLSSGANVLTF

size: many
J: TRBJ2-2
V: TRBV20-1
length: 16
D: TRBD2
DNA: TGCAGTGCTAGGACTAGCGGGGGCCATAACACCGGGGAGCTGTTTTTT
CDR3: CSARTSGGHNTGELFF

size: many
J: TRBJ2-1
V: TRBV15
length: 15
D: TRBD2
DNA: TGTGCCACCAGCAGCCGACTAGCGGGGTCCGGTCTGCAGTTCTTC
CDR3: CATSSRLAGSGLQFF

size: many
J: TRBJ1-2
V: TRBV5-5
length: 13
D: TRBD1
DNA: TGTGCCAGCAGCCTGGGGGACAGGGACGGCTACACCTTC
CDR3: CASSLGDRDGYTF

size: .
J: TRBJ1-1
V: TRBV12-3/TRBV12-4
length: 13
D: .
DNA: TGTGCCAGCAGTTTTAGTGGCGGCCGGAAAGCTTTCTTT
CDR3: CASSFSGGRKAFF

size: few
J: TRBJ1-1
V: TRBV10-1
length: 13
D: .
DNA: TGCGCCAGCAGGGGATCGGACGACGCTGAAGCTTTCTTT
CDR3: CASRGSDDAEAFF

size: .
J: TRBJ1-6
V: TRBV18
length: 15
D: .
DNA: TGTGTCAGCTCACCGGGCCCCGGGGATGGTTCACCCATCCACTTT
CDR3: CVSSPGPGDGSPIHF

size: .
J: TRBJ2-2
V: TRBV9
length: 15
D: TRBD2
DNA: TGTGCCAGCAGCGTAGACGGGGGGTCCCGCGGGGAGCTGTTTTTT
CDR3: CASSVDGGSRGELFF

size: many
J: TRBJ2-3
V: TRBV2
length: 15
D: .
DNA: TGTGCCAGCAGGAACCCTCTAGCGCGCACAGATACGCAGTATTTT
CDR3: CASRNPLARTDTQYF

size: once
J: TRBJ2-3
V: TRBV5-1
length: 17
D: TRBD2
DNA: TGCGCCAGCAGCCACCTCGGACTAGCGGGAGAAACAGATACGCAGTATTTT
CDR3: CASSHLGLAGETDTQYF

size: .
J: TRBJ2-1
V: TRBV20-1
length: 13
D: .
DNA: TGCAGTGCTAGGGACATTCGAAAGACTGAGCAGTTCTTC
CDR3: CSARDIRKTEQFF

size: many
J: TRBJ2-3
V: TRBV6-2/TRBV6-3
length: 18
D: TRBD2
DNA: TGTGCCAGCAGTTACATCCTGGGGAGGGGCTCTAGCACAGATACGCAGTATTTT
CDR3: CASSYILGRGSSTDTQYF

size: many
J: TRBJ2-7
V: TRBV7-9
length: 16
D: TRBD2
DNA: TGTGCCAGCAGCCCTCTCGGGGTAGCGGGAGGCCACGAGCAGTACTTC
CDR3: CASSPLGVAGGHEQYF

size: .
J: TRBJ2-5
V: TRBV5-4
length: 13
D: .
DNA: TGTGCCAGCAGCTTGGCCCTACAAGAGACCCAGTACTTC
CDR3: CASSLALQETQYF

size: many
J: TRBJ1-6
V: TRBV2
length: 14
D: TRBD1
DNA: TGTGCCAGTATTCCGGGACAGGGGAAACCACCCCTCCACTTT
CDR3: CASIPGQGKPPLHF

size: many
J: TRBJ2-3
V: TRBV9
length: 15
D: TRBD1
DNA: TGTGCCAGCAGCGCCCGACAGGGGAGCACAGATACGCAGTATTTT
CDR3: CASSARQGSTDTQYF

size: large
J: TRBJ2-1
V: TRBV6-1
length: 16
D: .
DNA: TGTGCCAGCAGTGAAAAACGGGGCGTCTACTACAATGAGCAGTTCTTC
CDR3: CASSEKRGVYYNEQFF

size: many
J: TRBJ2-7
V: TRBV18
length: 14
D: .
DNA: TGTGCCAGCTCACCAGCCCGAGGACTACACGAGCAGTACTTC
CDR3: CASSPARGLHEQYF

size: medium-sized
J: TRBJ2-6
V: TRBV6-2/TRBV6-3
length: 15
D: .
DNA: TGTGCCAGCAGTCCTCACGTCTCTGGGGCCAACGTCCTGACTTTC
CDR3: CASSPHVSGANVLTF

size: many
J: TRBJ1-5
V: TRBV6-1
length: 15
D: .
DNA: TGTGCCAGCAGTTCCCGGGACCGCAGCAATCAGCCCCAGCATTTT
CDR3: CASSSRDRSNQPQHF

size: many
J: TRBJ2-4
V: TRBV30
length: 18
D: TRBD2
DNA: TGTGCCTGGAGTGGGACTAGCGGGAGTTTTATAACCAAAAACATTCAGTACTTC
CDR3: CAWSGTSGSFITKNIQYF

size: .
J: TRBJ2-1
V: TRBV12-3/TRBV12-4
length: 14
D: .
DNA: TGTGCCAGCAGTCCGATCAGCCTAGACAATGAGCAGTTCTTC
CDR3: CASSPISLDNEQFF

size: many
J: TRBJ2-5
V: TRBV2
length: 16
D: TRBD2
DNA: TGTGCCAGCAGTGAAGGGGGACTAGCGGGAGTGGAGACCCAGTACTTC
CDR3: CASSEGGLAGVETQYF

size: many
J: TRBJ2-5
V: TRBV11-2
length: 12
D: .
DNA: TGTGCCAGCAGCCCCGAAGCGGAGACCCAGTACTTC
CDR3: CASSPEAETQYF

size: many
J: TRBJ1-1
V: TRBV19
length: 14
D: .
DNA: TGTGCCAGTAGTATAGACAGCTGGAACACTGAAGCTTTCTTT
CDR3: CASSIDSWNTEAFF

size: medium-sized
J: TRBJ2-7
V: TRBV19
length: 13
D: TRBD1
DNA: TGTGCCAGTAGTTCTAACAGGGGAAGCGAGCAGTACTTC
CDR3: CASSSNRGSEQYF

size: .
J: TRBJ1-2
V: TRBV9
length: 15
D: TRBD1
DNA: TGTGCCAGCAGTCTTGACACGGGACAGGGGTATGGCTACACCTTC
CDR3: CASSLDTGQGYGYTF

size: many
J: TRBJ2-7
V: TRBV7-8
length: 13
D: TRBD1
DNA: TGTGCCAGCAGCTTAGGGACAGGTTACGAGCAGTACTTC
CDR3: CASSLGTGYEQYF

size: .
J: TRBJ2-5
V: TRBV20-1
length: 12
D: TRBD1
DNA: TGCAGTGCTTGGGACAGTGCGGAGACCCAGTACTTC
CDR3: CSAWDSAETQYF

size: many
J: TRBJ1-4
V: TRBV20-1
length: 13
D: TRBD1
DNA: TGCAGTGCCCGACAGGGGGCAGGAGAAAAACTGTTTTTT
CDR3: CSARQGAGEKLFF

size: .
J: TRBJ2-1
V: TRBV20-1
length: 12
D: .
DNA: TGCAGTGCTACCCAGGGGCACGATGAGCAGTTCTTC
CDR3: CSATQGHDEQFF

size: many
J: TRBJ1-1
V: TRBV29-1
length: 12
D: .
DNA: TGCAGCGTTGTTGTCCCGAACACTGAAGCTTTCTTT
CDR3: CSVVVPNTEAFF

size: many
J: TRBJ2-7
V: TRBV20-1
length: 12
D: .
DNA: TGCAGTGGATACTCTCAGGGCTACGAGCAGTACTTC
CDR3: CSGYSQGYEQYF

size: many
J: TRBJ2-3
V: TRBV19
length: 15
D: TRBD2
DNA: TGTGCCAGTAGTAATCAGCGGGGGGACACAGATACGCAGTATTTT
CDR3: CASSNQRGDTDTQYF

size: many
J: TRBJ2-7
V: TRBV20-1
length: 13
D: .
DNA: TGCAGTGCCCGACGCCAGGCGGACTACGAGCAGTACTTC
CDR3: CSARRQADYEQYF

size: .
J: TRBJ2-1
V: TRBV20-1
length: 16
D: TRBD2
DNA: TGCAGTGCTAGATTTACGGGAGCGGGGGGGTTCAATGAGCAGTTCTTC
CDR3: CSARFTGAGGFNEQFF

size: medium-sized
J: TRBJ1-1
V: TRBV12-3/TRBV12-4
length: 14
D: .
DNA: TGTGCCAGCAGGGTGGGGGACTGGAACACTGAAGCTTTCTTT
CDR3: CASRVGDWNTEAFF

size: many
J: TRBJ1-1
V: TRBV19
length: 16
D: .
DNA: TGTGCCAGTAGTAGGACCCAGCGGGGGTGGAACACTGAAGCTTTCTTT
CDR3: CASSRTQRGWNTEAFF

size: .
J: TRBJ1-5
V: TRBV18
length: 15
D: .
DNA: TGTGCCAGCTCATTAAGGGGAGCAGGCAATCAGCCCCAGCATTTT
CDR3: CASSLRGAGNQPQHF

size: medium-sized
J: TRBJ1-3
V: TRBV6-1
length: 13
D: .
DNA: TGTGCCAGCAGTGAGACAGGCGGAAACACCATATATTTT
CDR3: CASSETGGNTIYF

size: .
J: TRBJ1-4
V: TRBV24-1
length: 19
D: TRBD1
DNA: TGTGCCACCAGTGACCCCCCCGGTCGTGACAGGGCGGGTGAAGAAAAACTGTTTTTT
CDR3: CATSDPPGRDRAGEEKLFF

size: many
J: TRBJ2-2
V: TRBV9
length: 15
D: .
DNA: TGTGCCAGCAGCAATGGACTATCTCGGGCCGGGGAGCTGTTTTTT
CDR3: CASSNGLSRAGELFF

size: many
J: TRBJ2-7
V: TRBV10-2
length: 12
D: TRBD2
DNA: TGCGCCACGGGACTAGCGGATTACGAGCAGTACTTC
CDR3: CATGLADYEQYF

size: few
J: TRBJ2-7
V: TRBV12-3/TRBV12-4
length: 16
D: TRBD2
DNA: TGTGCCAGCGGTGGACTAGCGGGAGGAGGGTCCTACGAGCAGTACTTC
CDR3: CASGGLAGGGSYEQYF

size: .
J: TRBJ2-7
V: TRBV18
length: 14
D: .
DNA: TGTGCCAGCTCACCCCGACATGCCTCCTACGAGCAGTACTTC
CDR3: CASSPRHASYEQYF